A selection of T cell receptor beta chains follows, all from one sample in a study of T cell repertoires in cytomegalovirus infection. A single record per CDR3 protein comes from TCRdb applying MiXCR to the reads. The sample yields approximately 260,000 distinct CDR3 sequences, about 17% seen once. Sample: CD8+ T cells from PBMCs. Receptors were obtained from a human donor in good health (CMV status not recorded). Some clones in this sample may be carry-over from other donors' samples. The CDR3 runs from the conserved cysteine through the conserved F or W. Each record gives: CDR3 length, J gene, V gene, CDR3 protein.

length: 16; J: TRBJ2-7; V: TRBV14; CDR3: CASSQEWRGLDDEQYF
length: 20; J: TRBJ2-7; V: TRBV7-9; CDR3: CASRIDPSGQGPPSSYEQYF
length: 14; J: TRBJ2-7; V: TRBV20-1; CDR3: CSASLGLADYEQYF
length: 15; J: TRBJ2-7; V: TRBV5-7; CDR3: CASSRQKRSSYEQYF
length: 14; J: TRBJ1-2; V: TRBV20-1; CDR3: CSARDFTGSGGYTF
length: 16; J: TRBJ1-6; V: TRBV5-1; CDR3: CASSDSTRGLGSPLHF
length: 14; J: TRBJ1-6; V: TRBV7-8; CDR3: CASRTSESHSPLHF
length: 13; J: TRBJ1-6; V: TRBV7-3; CDR3: CASSRDLNSPLHF
length: 15; J: TRBJ2-7; V: TRBV14; CDR3: CASSQGPGGNYEQYF
length: 17; J: TRBJ2-5; V: TRBV4-1; CDR3: CASSQAGTSGGPETQYF
length: 17; J: TRBJ2-3; V: TRBV6-2/TRBV6-3; CDR3: CASSYSTRGPTTDTQYF
length: 16; J: TRBJ2-5; V: TRBV7-9; CDR3: CASLSDPRVLGETQYF
length: 14; J: TRBJ1-3; V: TRBV20-1; CDR3: CSAELSDGGNTIYF
length: 14; J: TRBJ1-3; V: TRBV5-6; CDR3: CASSSDSSGNTIYF
length: 17; J: TRBJ1-5; V: TRBV20-1; CDR3: CSAREIPDRNSNQPQHF
length: 15; J: TRBJ1-1; V: TRBV6-1; CDR3: CASQTEVGVGTEAFF
length: 14; J: TRBJ2-1; V: TRBV6-2/TRBV6-3; CDR3: CASSETGSGYEQFF
length: 16; J: TRBJ1-2; V: TRBV11-2; CDR3: CASSLGTGGWQHGYTF